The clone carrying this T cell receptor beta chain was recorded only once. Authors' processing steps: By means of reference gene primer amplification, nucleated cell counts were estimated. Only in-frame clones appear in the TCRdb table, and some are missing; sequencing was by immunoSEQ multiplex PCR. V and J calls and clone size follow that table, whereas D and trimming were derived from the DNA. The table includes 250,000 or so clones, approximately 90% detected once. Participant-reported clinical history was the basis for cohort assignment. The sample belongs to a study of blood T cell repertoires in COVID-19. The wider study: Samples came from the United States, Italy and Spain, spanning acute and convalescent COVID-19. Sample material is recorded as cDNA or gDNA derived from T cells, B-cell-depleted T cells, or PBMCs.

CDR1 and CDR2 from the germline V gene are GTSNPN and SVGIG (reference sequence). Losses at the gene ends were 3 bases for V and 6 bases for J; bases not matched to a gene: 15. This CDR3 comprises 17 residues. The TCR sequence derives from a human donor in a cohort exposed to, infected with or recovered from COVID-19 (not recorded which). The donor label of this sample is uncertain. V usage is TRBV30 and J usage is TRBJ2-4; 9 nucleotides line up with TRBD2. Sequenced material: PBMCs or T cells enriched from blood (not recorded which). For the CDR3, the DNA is TGTGCCTGGAGGGGCTGGATGGGCGGGGGGGCCGGAAACATTCAGTACTTC. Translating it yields CAWRGWMGGGAGNIQYF.